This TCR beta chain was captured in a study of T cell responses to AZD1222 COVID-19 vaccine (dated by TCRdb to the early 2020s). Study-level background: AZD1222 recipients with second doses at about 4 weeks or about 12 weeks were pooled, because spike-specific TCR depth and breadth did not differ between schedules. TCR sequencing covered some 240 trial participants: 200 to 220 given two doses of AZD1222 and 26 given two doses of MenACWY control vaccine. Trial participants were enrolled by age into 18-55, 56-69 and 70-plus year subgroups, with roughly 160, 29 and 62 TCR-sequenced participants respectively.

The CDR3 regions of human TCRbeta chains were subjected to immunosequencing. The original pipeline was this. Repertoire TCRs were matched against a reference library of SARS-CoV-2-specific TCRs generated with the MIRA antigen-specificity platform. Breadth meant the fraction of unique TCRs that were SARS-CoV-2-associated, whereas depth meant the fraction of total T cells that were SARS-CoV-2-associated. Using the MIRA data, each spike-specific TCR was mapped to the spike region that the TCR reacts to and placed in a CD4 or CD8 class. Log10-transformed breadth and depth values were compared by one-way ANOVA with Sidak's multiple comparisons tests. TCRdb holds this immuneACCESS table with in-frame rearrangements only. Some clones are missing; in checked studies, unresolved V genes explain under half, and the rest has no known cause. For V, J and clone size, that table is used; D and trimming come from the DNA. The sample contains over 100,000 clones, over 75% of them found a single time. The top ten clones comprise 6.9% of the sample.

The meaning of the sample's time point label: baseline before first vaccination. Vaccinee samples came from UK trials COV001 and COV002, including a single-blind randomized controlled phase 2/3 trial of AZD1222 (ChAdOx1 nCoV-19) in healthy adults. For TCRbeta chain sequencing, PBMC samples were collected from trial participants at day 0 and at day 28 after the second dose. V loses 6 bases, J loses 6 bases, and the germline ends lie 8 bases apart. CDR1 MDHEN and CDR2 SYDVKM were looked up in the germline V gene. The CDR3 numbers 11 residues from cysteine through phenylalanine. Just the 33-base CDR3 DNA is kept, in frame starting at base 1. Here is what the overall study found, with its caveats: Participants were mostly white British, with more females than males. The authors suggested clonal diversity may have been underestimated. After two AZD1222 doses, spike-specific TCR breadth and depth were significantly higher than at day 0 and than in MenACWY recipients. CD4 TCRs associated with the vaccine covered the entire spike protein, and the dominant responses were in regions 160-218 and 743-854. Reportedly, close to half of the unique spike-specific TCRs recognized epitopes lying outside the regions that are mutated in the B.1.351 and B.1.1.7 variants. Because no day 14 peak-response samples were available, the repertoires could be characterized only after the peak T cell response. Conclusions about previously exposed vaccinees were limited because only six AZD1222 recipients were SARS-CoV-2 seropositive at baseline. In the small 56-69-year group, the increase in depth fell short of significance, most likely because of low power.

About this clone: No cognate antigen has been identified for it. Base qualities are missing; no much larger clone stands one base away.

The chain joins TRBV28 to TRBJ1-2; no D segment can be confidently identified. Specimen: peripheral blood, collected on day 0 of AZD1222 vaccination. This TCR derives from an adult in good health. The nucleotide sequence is TGTGCCAGCAGCAGGACGGATGGCTACACCTTC. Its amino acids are CASSRTDGYTF.